This TCR beta chain was captured by sequencing in a study of blood T cell repertoires in COVID-19. In the study overall: Some COVID-19 samples were acute and others convalescent; all came from the United States, Italy and Spain.

Original analysis: Amplification from reference gene primers served as the basis for estimated nucleated cell counts. Data came from immunoSEQ multiplex PCR; TCRdb stores just in-frame clones and leaves some out. V and J calls and clone size come straight from that table; D and trimming were deduced from the DNA. The data show 360,000 or so clones, around 83% seen once. Each recovered donor of Cohort 3 presented with two negative PCRs, clearance, or symptom resolution. The TCR was taken from a woman aged 45-59 years who had recovered from COVID-19. Source material: PBMCs or T cells enriched from blood (not recorded which).

In DNA, the CDR3 is TGTGCCAGCAGCTCAGCACAGGGCCTAGGGGCTTTCTTT. The encoded protein is CASSSAQGLGAFF. V is TRBV11-3 and J is TRBJ1-1; D may be TRBD1 (6 bases). Trimming stripped 4 bases from V and 11 bases from J, with 17 bases between. The CDR3 runs to 13 residues. The germline V gene encodes CDR1 SGHNT and CDR2 YENEEA.